This record covers a single TCR beta chain. The antigen remains unidentified. Built from TCR beta cDNA, the libraries had unique molecular identifiers in them. T cells numbering about 0.85 to 11 million yielded cDNA molecules that totaled some 500,000. TCRdb called the PCR reads again in MiXCR, with one record for every CDR3 protein. Of roughly 180,000 distinct CDR3 sequences in the sample, 30% were seen once. This entry belongs to a study of post-analysis software for immune sequencing data. This CDR3 spans 15 amino acids. Germline-derived CDR1 and CDR2 are SGHRS and YFSETQ. The V and J ends lost 1 base and 0 bases respectively, with 11 bases between them. Study-wide results and caveats: With TRBV5-6, TRBV5-1 and TRBV20-1 included, about five TRBV segments were more frequent in patients than in controls.

Input material: blood. The sequence came from a girl under 18 with multiple sclerosis. The chain couples TRBV5-1 to TRBJ2-7; D unresolved. This CDR3 is CASSLRPDGSYEQYF. Written as DNA, the CDR3 is TGCGCCAGCAGCTTGCGCCCCGATGGCTCCTACGAGCAGTACTTC. The variable domain in full, completed from reference TRBV5-1 and TRBJ2-7, reads KAGVTQTPRYLIKTRGQQVTLSCSPISGHRSVSWYQQTPGQGLQFLFEYFSETQRNKGNFPGRFSGRQFSNSRSEMNVSTLELGDSALYLCASSLRPDGSYEQYFGPGTRLTVT.